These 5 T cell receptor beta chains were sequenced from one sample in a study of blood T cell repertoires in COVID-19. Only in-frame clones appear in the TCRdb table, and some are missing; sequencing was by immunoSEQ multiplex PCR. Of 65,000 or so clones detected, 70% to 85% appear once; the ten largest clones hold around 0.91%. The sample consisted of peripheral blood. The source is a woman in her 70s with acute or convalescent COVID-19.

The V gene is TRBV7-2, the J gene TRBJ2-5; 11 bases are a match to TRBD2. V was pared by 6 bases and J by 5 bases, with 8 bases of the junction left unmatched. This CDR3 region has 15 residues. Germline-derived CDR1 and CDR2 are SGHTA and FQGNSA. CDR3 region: CASRISGRAGETQYF. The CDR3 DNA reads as TGTGCCAGCAGGATTAGCGGGAGGGCCGGGGAGACCCAGTACTTC.

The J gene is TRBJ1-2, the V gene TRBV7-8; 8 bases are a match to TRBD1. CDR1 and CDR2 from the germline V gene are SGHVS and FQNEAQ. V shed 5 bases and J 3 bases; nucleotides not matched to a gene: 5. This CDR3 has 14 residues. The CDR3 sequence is CASSRGQGDYGYTF. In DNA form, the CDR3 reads TGTGCCAGCAGCCGAGGACAGGGCGACTATGGCTACACCTTC. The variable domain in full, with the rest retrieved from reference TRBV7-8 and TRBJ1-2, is GAGVSQSPRYKVAKRGQDVALRCDPISGHVSLFWYQQALGQGPEFLTYFQNEAQLDKSGLPSDRFFAERPEGSVSTLKIQRTQQEDSAVYLCASSRGQGDYGYTFGSGTRLTVV.

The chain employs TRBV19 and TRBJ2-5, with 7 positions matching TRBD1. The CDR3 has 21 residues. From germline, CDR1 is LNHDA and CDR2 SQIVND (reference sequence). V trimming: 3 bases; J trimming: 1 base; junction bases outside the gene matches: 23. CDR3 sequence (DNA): TGTGCCAGTAGTATCACCGGGATTGTTAGGGGCCGACCAGGGGGCCAAGAGACCCAGTACTTC. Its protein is CASSITGIVRGRPGGQETQYF.

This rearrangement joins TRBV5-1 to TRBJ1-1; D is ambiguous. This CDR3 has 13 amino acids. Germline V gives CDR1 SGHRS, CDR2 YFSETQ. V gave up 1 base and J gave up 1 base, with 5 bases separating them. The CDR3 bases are TGCGCCAGCAGCTTGAACTCGAACACTGAAGCTTTCTTT. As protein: CASSLNSNTEAFF. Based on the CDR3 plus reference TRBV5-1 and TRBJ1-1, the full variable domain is KAGVTQTPRYLIKTRGQQVTLSCSPISGHRSVSWYQQTPGQGLQFLFEYFSETQRNKGNFPGRFSGRQFSNSRSEMNVSTLELGDSALYLCASSLNSNTEAFFGQGTRLTVV.

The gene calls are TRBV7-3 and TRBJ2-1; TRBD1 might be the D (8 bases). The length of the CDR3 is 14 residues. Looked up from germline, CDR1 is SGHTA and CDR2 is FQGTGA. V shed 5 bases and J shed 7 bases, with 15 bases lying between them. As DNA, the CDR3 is TGTGCCAGCAGCCGTCCACAGGGGGGGAATGAGCAGTTCTTC. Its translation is CASSRPQGGNEQFF.